This record covers a single T cell receptor (beta chain). This clonotype appeared many times. Its antigen is still unknown. No much larger clone exists at a distance of one base, and base qualities are not known. These data are taken from a study of naive and memory T cell subsets (dated by TCRdb to about 2017). About the full investigation: The figure summarizing these samples reported ten or so blood donors, 7 tuberculin skin test biopsies and 3 saline control biopsies. Skin biopsies were taken from tuberculin skin test sites or from saline-injected control sites and were processed for RNA extraction as described before. Usually PCR2 was run as a SYBR Green qPCR and stopped at a set threshold, although low-input samples could use end-point PCR (about 6 cycles) instead. The paper as a whole reports these results and caveats: The RNA-based method was acknowledged to be potentially sensitive to changes in TCR transcripts with T cell activation and differentiation. The larger number of TCRs at tuberculin skin test sites was interpreted as T cell infiltration of a delayed type IV hypersensitivity reaction. TCR sequences were reportedly obtained from both types of skin biopsy, with many more TCRs found at tuberculin skin test sites. Skin biopsy collection and RNA processing details were not given in the paper but referenced to earlier studies.

Taken with the paper, the label for treatment or condition translates to: skin biopsy from PPD injection site in Mantoux-positive individual. Using 3' ligation of a UMI-containing oligonucleotide to TCR cDNA, the study laid out a robust and sensitive protocol to amplify, sequence and analyze TCRs. Tuberculin skin test biopsies were obtained from sites injected with PPD in individuals who had a positive Mantoux test. Total RNA, without cell sorting, was DNase treated with RQ1 DNase before reverse transcription, targeting roughly 1 to 1000 ng input. Libraries were prepared from skin biopsies and whole blood to test how robust the pipeline was in samples where T cells are a minority population. Receptor libraries were prepared by UMI-ligation and nested PCR. The ligated cDNA was amplified by four rounds of PCR, in which nested alpha and beta constant region primers were used together with the SP2 primer. For the blood and skin samples, reverse transcription of TCR RNA was done with SuperScript IV along with alpha and beta constant region primers. An oligonucleotide carrying the Illumina SP2 primer and a UMI was ligated to the cDNA 3' end using T4 RNA ligase 1. To prevent hairpin formation, the 12-nucleotide UMI was made up of two random hexamers with an eight-base spacer between them. From the second PCR onward, TCR alpha and beta chain libraries were processed separately, and dual indexing was applied for multiplexing. After pooling, the indexed libraries were analyzed by capillary electrophoresis and sequenced on either an Illumina MiSeq or NextSeq. PhiX DNA at about 5-8% was added to the libraries to raise base diversity and improve cluster recognition. On the study's bioinformatics: Demultiplexor pulled UMIs out of read 2, joined the UMIs with the TCR sequence from read 1, and separated reads according to sample indices. V and J genes and V-J junctions were identified by Decombinator, and each TCR was assigned a five-part identifier that included V and J deletions. UMIs were used by Collapsinator to correct sequencing errors and PCR amplification heterogeneity, so that a UMI-based abundance was obtained for each TCR. CDR3Translator converted identifiers to nucleotide sequence, translated to amino acids, and extracted CDR3 regions using terminal motifs. Error-corrected alpha and beta TCR counts from blood and skin were compared after normalization to input RNA amount. TCRdb reanalyzed the raw reads on its own, using fastp at Q25 for trimming and MiXCR for clone calling, and kept in-frame beta chains. One record per CDR3 amino acid sequence lists the most common genes and DNA. TCRdb, not the original authors, processed these V and J calls. In all, the sample holds 40,000 or so distinct CDR3 sequences, and 9.5% to 12% of those were seen once. The ten largest account for less than 4% of the sample.

Counted from cysteine to phenylalanine, this CDR3 has 14 amino acids. This entry keeps only the CDR3 DNA: 42 bases, framed from base 1. Via the germline V gene (reference sequence), CDR1 is MNHEY and CDR2 SMNVEV. V is cut back by 5 bases and J by 6 bases, with 9 bases in the junction unmatched. The sample in question was skin, obtained from a tuberculin skin test site. This chain is built from TRBV27 and TRBJ1-2; 7 bases in between match TRBD1. This receptor was taken from an adult in good health. The DNA is as follows: TGTGCCAGCAGTCCACACCAGGGACAGAATGGCTACACCTTC. This gives the protein CASSPHQGQNGYTF.